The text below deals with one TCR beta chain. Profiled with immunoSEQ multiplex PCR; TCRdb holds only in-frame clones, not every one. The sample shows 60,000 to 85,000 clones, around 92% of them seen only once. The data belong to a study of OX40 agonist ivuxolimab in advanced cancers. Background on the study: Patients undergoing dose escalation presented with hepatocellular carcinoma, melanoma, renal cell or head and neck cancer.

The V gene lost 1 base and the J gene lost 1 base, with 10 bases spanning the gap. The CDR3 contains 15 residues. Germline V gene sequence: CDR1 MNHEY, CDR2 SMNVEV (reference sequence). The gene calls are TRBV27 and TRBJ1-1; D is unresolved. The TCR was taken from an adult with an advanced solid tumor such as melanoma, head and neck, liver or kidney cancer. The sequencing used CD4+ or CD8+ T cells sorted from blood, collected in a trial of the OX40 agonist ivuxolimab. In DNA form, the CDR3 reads TGTGCCAGCAGTTTATGGGCAGGATCGAACACTGAAGCTTTCTTT. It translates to CASSLWAGSNTEAFF.